A selection of T cell receptor beta chains follows, all from one sample in a study of blood T cell repertoires in COVID-19. Libraries were prepared by immunoSEQ multiplex PCR; TCRdb keeps only in-frame clonotypes and omits some of them. The sample has 150,000 to 200,000 clones, about 80% seen once. The sample was peripheral blood. These receptor sequences come from a woman in her seventies with acute or convalescent COVID-19. Each CDR3 is given with its conserved first and last residue. The D gene is left open where the match is weak. Expanded clones are given a class, and other clones once, few, many or no size at all.

>-|-|TRBV19|TRBJ1-5
CASRRTPDYSNQPQHF
TGTGCCAGTAGACGGACACCCGATTATAGCAATCAGCCCCAGCATTTT
>TRBD1|-|TRBV5-1|TRBJ1-6
CASSSVPGQGSPLHF
TGCGCCAGCAGCTCAGTCCCGGGACAGGGTTCACCCCTCCACTTT
>TRBD2|-|TRBV29-1|TRBJ2-7
CSVADRLANQEDYEQYF
TGCAGCGTCGCCGACCGACTAGCGAACCAAGAGGACTACGAGCAGTACTTC
>-|-|TRBV2|TRBJ2-1
CASSDLNLNGGWFF
TGTGCCAGCAGTGATTTGAATCTGAACGGAGGGTGGTTCTTC
>-|-|TRBV4-1|TRBJ2-2
CASSQGTGTNTGELFF
TGCGCCAGCAGCCAAGGAACAGGAACGAACACCGGGGAGCTGTTTTTT
>-|-|TRBV5-4|TRBJ2-1
CASSLERLDEQFF
TGTGCCAGCAGCTTGGAGCGACTTGATGAGCAGTTCTTC
>-|-|TRBV14|TRBJ1-2
CASSQDRVRYTF
TGTGCCAGCAGCCAAGACAGGGTTCGCTACACCTTC
>-|-|TRBV19|TRBJ2-1
CASSIDLISVQQFF
TGTGCCAGTAGTATAGATCTGATAAGCGTACAGCAGTTCTTC
>TRBD1|once|TRBV6-5|TRBJ1-3
CASSYSWTGSGNTIYF
TGTGCCAGCAGTTACTCCTGGACAGGGTCTGGAAACACCATATATTTT
>-|-|TRBV3-1/TRBV3-2|TRBJ1-1
CASSQVEGRSEAFF
TGTGCCAGCAGCCAAGTGGAGGGGAGGTCTGAAGCTTTCTTT
>-|-|TRBV19|TRBJ2-1
CATLPTGLPRGEQFF
TGTGCCACCCTCCCAACGGGGTTGCCTCGGGGTGAGCAGTTCTTC
>-|-|TRBV19|TRBJ2-1
CASTPGGSAIGEQFF
TGTGCCAGTACCCCGGGTGGGTCCGCAATCGGTGAGCAGTTCTTC
>-|-|TRBV28|TRBJ1-2
CASRSHGYGYTF
TGTGCCAGCAGGTCGCACGGCTATGGCTACACCTTC
>-|-|TRBV5-6|TRBJ1-5
CASSLGTRLGAQHF
TGTGCCAGCAGCTTGGGGACACGGCTTGGGGCCCAGCATTTT
>-|-|TRBV7-2|TRBJ2-1
CASSLGSQGGDRNEQFF
TGTGCCAGCAGCTTGGGATCCCAAGGGGGGGACAGGAATGAGCAGTTCTTC
>-|-|TRBV23-1|TRBJ2-4
CASKGREGYF
TGCGCCAGCAAGGGGCGAGAAGGATACTTC
>-|-|TRBV29-1|TRBJ2-3
CSVGGLAGTDTQYF
TGCAGCGTTGGCGGATTGGCGGGAACAGATACGCAGTATTTT
>TRBD1|-|TRBV6-6|TRBJ1-3
CASSLTGGRDTIYF
TGTGCCAGCAGTCTTACAGGGGGCAGGGACACCATATATTTT
>-|-|TRBV29-1|TRBJ1-5
CSVELQVGQPQHF
TGCAGCGTTGAGCTACAGGTTGGCCAGCCCCAGCATTTT
>-|-|TRBV27|TRBJ1-5
CASSLYFYSNQPQHF
TGTGCCAGCAGTTTATACTTCTATAGCAATCAGCCCCAGCATTTT
>TRBD1|-|TRBV2|TRBJ1-4
CASSVDRVLVEKLFF
TGTGCCAGCAGTGTCGACAGGGTACTAGTAGAAAAACTGTTTTTT
>-|-|TRBV5-1|TRBJ2-1
CASSFTGEQFF
TGCGCCAGCAGCTTTACCGGTGAGCAGTTCTTC
>TRBD1|-|TRBV6-5|TRBJ1-1
CASRMTGAEAFF
TGTGCCAGCAGGATGACAGGGGCTGAAGCTTTCTTT
>TRBD1|-|TRBV20-1|TRBJ1-2
CSATEGTVYGYTF
TGCAGTGCTACTGAAGGGACAGTTTATGGCTACACCTTC
>-|few|TRBV6-1|TRBJ2-7
CASSEGPLEVQYF
TGTGCCAGCAGTGAAGGCCCACTAGAAGTGCAGTACTTC
>-|-|TRBV14|TRBJ2-7
CASSQGSSGLLYEQYF
TGTGCCAGCAGCCAAGGGTCGTCAGGACTACTCTACGAGCAGTACTTC
>-|-|TRBV19|TRBJ2-2
CATKGAGELFF
TGTGCCACCAAAGGGGCCGGGGAGCTGTTTTTT
>-|-|TRBV5-5|TRBJ2-5
CASSFSGSQETQYF
TGTGCCAGCAGCTTTTCGGGTAGCCAAGAGACCCAGTACTTC
>TRBD1|-|TRBV7-2|TRBJ1-1
CASNRGQGNTEAFF
TGTGCCAGCAACCGGGGACAGGGGAACACTGAAGCTTTCTTT
>-|-|TRBV4-1|TRBJ2-5
CASSQGLARQTQYF
TGCGCCAGCAGCCAAGGTCTCGCCAGGCAGACCCAGTACTTC
>-|-|TRBV7-3|TRBJ1-1
CASSSAVGTEAFF
TGTGCCAGCAGCTCAGCGGTGGGCACTGAAGCTTTCTTT
>-|-|TRBV25-1|TRBJ1-1
CATSDGLSVSAPFF
TGTGCCACCTCAGACGGACTCTCCGTTAGTGCGCCTTTCTTT
>-|-|TRBV24-1|TRBJ2-5
CATSGLSETQYF
TGTGCCACCAGCGGACTGTCGGAGACCCAGTACTTC
>TRBD1|-|TRBV6-4|TRBJ1-4
CASSPTGANEKLFF
TGTGCCAGCAGCCCGACAGGGGCTAATGAAAAACTGTTTTTT
>-|-|TRBV5-1|TRBJ2-7
CASSLRQGSYEQYF
TGCGCCAGCAGCTTGCGGCAGGGCTCCTACGAGCAGTACTTC
>TRBD2|-|TRBV6-4|TRBJ2-5
CASSREAKETQYF
TGTGCCAGCAGTCGGGAGGCCAAAGAGACCCAGTACTTC
>TRBD1|-|TRBV5-1|TRBJ1-2
CASSLGGTGDSYTF
TGCGCCAGCAGCTTGGGTGGGACAGGGGACAGCTACACCTTC
>TRBD1|-|TRBV15|TRBJ1-5
CATSSALGTGAVQPQHF
TGTGCCACCAGCAGTGCCTTAGGGACAGGGGCTGTTCAGCCCCAGCATTTT
>TRBD2|-|TRBV5-1|TRBJ2-1
CASSFSGPSYNEQFF
TGCGCCAGCAGCTTTAGCGGGCCTTCCTACAATGAGCAGTTCTTC
>-|-|TRBV19|TRBJ1-1
CASSQTSNTEAFF
TGTGCCAGTTCACAGACGTCGAACACTGAAGCTTTCTTT
>TRBD1|-|TRBV7-2|TRBJ2-5
CASSVLTGGWETQYF
TGTGCCAGCAGCGTACTAACAGGGGGTTGGGAGACCCAGTACTTC
>TRBD2|-|TRBV5-6|TRBJ2-7
CASSLAGGTYEQYF
TGTGCCAGCAGCTTGGCGGGGGGGACCTACGAGCAGTACTTC
>-|-|TRBV24-1|TRBJ2-7
CATSDSSSYNEQYF
TGTGCCACCAGTGATTCCAGTTCGTACAACGAGCAGTACTTC
>TRBD1|once|TRBV27|TRBJ1-2
CASRTDRGNYGYTF
TGTGCCAGCAGGACTGACAGGGGGAACTATGGCTACACCTTC
>TRBD1|-|TRBV5-6|TRBJ2-7
CASSSRDRQYF
TGTGCCAGCAGCTCCCGGGACAGGCAGTACTTC
>TRBD1|-|TRBV9|TRBJ2-1
CASSPWTGREQFF
TGTGCCAGCAGCCCCTGGACAGGTCGTGAGCAGTTCTTC
>TRBD1|-|TRBV27|TRBJ1-6
CASSFLGTDNSPLHF
TGTGCCAGCAGTTTTTTGGGGACAGATAATTCACCCCTCCACTTT
>-|-|TRBV2|TRBJ1-5
CASSGEGPYSNQPQHF
TGTGCCAGCAGTGGGGAGGGGCCCTATAGCAATCAGCCCCAGCATTTT
>TRBD1|-|TRBV24-1|TRBJ1-2
CATSDSPGTDLSYGYTF
TGTGCCACCAGTGATTCCCCAGGGACAGACCTCAGTTATGGCTACACCTTC
>TRBD2|-|TRBV7-9|TRBJ2-5
CASSLTGGLAAETQYF
TGTGCCAGCAGCCTTACAGGAGGACTAGCCGCCGAGACCCAGTACTTC
>-|-|TRBV2|TRBJ1-1
CASRQDGNTEAFF
TGTGCCAGCAGACAGGACGGGAACACTGAAGCTTTCTTT